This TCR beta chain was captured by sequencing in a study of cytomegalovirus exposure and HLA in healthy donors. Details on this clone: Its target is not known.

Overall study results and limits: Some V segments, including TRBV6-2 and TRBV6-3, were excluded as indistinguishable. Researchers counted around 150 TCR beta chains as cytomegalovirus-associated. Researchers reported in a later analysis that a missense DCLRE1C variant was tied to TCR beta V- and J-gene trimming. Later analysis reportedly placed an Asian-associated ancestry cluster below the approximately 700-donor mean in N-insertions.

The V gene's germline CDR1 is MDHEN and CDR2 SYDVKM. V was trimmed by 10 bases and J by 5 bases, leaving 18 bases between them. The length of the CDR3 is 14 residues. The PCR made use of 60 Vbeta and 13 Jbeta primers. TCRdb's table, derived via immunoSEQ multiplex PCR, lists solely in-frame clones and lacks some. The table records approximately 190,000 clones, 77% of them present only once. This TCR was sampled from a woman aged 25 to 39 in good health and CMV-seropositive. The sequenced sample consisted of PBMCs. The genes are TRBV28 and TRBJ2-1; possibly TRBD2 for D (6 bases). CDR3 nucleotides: TGTGCCACAATTCGGGACGGGGGAAACAATGAGCAGTTCTTC. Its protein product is CATIRDGGNNEQFF.